This T cell receptor (beta chain) comes out of a study of OX40 agonist ivuxolimab in advanced cancers. Study context: Partial responses were observed in three patients, of whom one had hepatocellular carcinoma and two had cutaneous melanoma. Notes on the study in general: Researchers report that CD8+ T cells had, on average, more expanded clones than CD4+.

There are 15 residues in the CDR3. Germline V CDR1 and CDR2: SEHNR, FQNEAQ (reference sequence). Trimming took off 6 bases at V and 6 bases at J, with 15 bases between the two ends. Of note for this clone: What it binds is not known.

The method was immunoSEQ multiplex PCR; TCRdb's version includes in-frame clones alone and lacks a portion of them. The sample lists tens of thousands of clones, approximately 84% occurring once. Blood was sampled at baseline, cycle 4 day 1, and cycle 7 day 1. This receptor was identified in an adult with an advanced solid tumor such as melanoma, head and neck, liver or kidney cancer. The V call is TRBV7-9, the J call TRBJ1-6; a weak D match, TRBD1 (6 bases). Sequenced material: CD4+ or CD8+ T cells sorted from blood, taken in a trial of the OX40 agonist ivuxolimab. The CDR3 loop reads CASRETGPSNSPLHF. The CDR3 nucleotides read TGTGCCAGCAGGGAAACAGGGCCCAGTAATTCACCCCTCCACTTT. The full variable domain, in which reference TRBV7-9 and TRBJ1-6 provide the parts outside the CDR3, is DTGVSQNPRHKITKRGQNVTFRCDPISEHNRLYWYRQTLGQGPEFLTYFQNEAQLEKSRLLSDRFSAERPKGSFSTLEIQRTEQGDSAMYLCASRETGPSNSPLHFGNGTRLTVT.